This T cell receptor beta chain came from a study of CD8 T cells in Susac syndrome. CDR1 is MNHEY, CDR2 SVGAGI, per germline. Trimming left V 2 bases short and J 0 bases short, with 13 bases between. The CDR3 spans 17 residues. After extraction with the RNeasy kit, roughly 0.45 to 1 ug of the RNA was reverse transcribed using random hexamers. Amplification of the TCR beta CDR3 was carried out by immunoSEQ multiplex PCR, which spanned a total of 54 Vbeta and 13 Jbeta segments. TCRdb independently ran MiXCR on the immunoSEQ multiplex PCR reads; one entry per CDR3 protein. The sample includes around 90,000 distinct CDR3 sequences, 90% to 97% seen only once; the top ten take 0.62%. The patients with Susac syndrome satisfied recently defined diagnostic criteria for either definite or probable disease.

Material: CD8+ T cells from PBMCs. This TCR came from a human donor with Susac syndrome. V is TRBV6-5 and J is TRBJ2-2, with D tentatively TRBD1 or TRBD2 (5 bases each). CDR3: CASSYGTDIPNTGELFF. CDR3 in DNA: TGTGCCAGCAGTTACGGGACGGACATACCGAACACCGGGGAGCTGTTTTTT.